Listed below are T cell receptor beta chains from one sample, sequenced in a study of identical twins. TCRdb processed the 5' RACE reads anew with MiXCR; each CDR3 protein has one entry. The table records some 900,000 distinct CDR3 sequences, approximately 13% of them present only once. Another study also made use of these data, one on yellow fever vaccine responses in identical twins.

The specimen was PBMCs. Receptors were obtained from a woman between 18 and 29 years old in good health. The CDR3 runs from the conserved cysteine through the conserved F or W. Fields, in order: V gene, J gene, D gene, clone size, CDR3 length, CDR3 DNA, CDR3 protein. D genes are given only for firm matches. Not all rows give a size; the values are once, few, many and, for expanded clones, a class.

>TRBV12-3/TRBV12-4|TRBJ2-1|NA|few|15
TGTGCCAGCAAGCAAGGGGGGACTGTCTACAATGAGCAGTTCTTC
CASKQGGTVYNEQFF
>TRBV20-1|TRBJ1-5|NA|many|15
TGCAGTGCTAGAAATACAGGTCAAGGCAATCAGCCCCAGCATTTT
CSARNTGQGNQPQHF
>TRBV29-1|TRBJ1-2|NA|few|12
TGCAGCGTTCAGGACAGTAGTTATGGCTACACCTTC
CSVQDSSYGYTF
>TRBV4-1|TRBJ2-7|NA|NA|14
TGCGCCAGCAGCCACCGGGACGGCTCCTACGAGCAGTACTTC
CASSHRDGSYEQYF
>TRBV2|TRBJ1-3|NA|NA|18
TGTGCCAGCAGTGAATCGTTGGGCAGGGACCTCTCTGGAAACACCATATATTTT
CASSESLGRDLSGNTIYF
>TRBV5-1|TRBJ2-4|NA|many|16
TGCGCCAGCAGCCCCCGGGACACCGCGGCCAAAAACATTCAGTACTTC
CASSPRDTAAKNIQYF
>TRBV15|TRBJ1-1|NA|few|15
TGTGCCACCAGCAGAGATGCTGTGTCTGGGACTGAAGCTTTCTTT
CATSRDAVSGTEAFF
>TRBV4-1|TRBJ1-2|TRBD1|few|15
TGCGCCAGCAGGAATTTTGGACAGGGGAACTATGGCTACACCTTC
CASRNFGQGNYGYTF
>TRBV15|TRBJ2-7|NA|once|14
TGTGCCACCAGCAGAGCGGCCCAGGGGTACGAGCAGTACTTC
CATSRAAQGYEQYF
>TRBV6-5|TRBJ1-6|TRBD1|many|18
TGTGCCAGCAGTTACTCCGTCGCAGGGGGAACCTATAATTCACCCCTCCACTTT
CASSYSVAGGTYNSPLHF
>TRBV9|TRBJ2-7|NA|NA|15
TGTGCCAGCAGCGTAGCGACGGGGAGCTCCTACGAGCAGTACTTC
CASSVATGSSYEQYF
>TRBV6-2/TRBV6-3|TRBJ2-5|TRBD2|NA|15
TGTGCCAGCAGTTCAGGAATCGGGGGGGAAGAGACCCAGTACTTC
CASSSGIGGEETQYF
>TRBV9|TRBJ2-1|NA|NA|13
TGTGCCAGCAGCGTAGGGACCCAGAATGAGCAGTTCTTC
CASSVGTQNEQFF
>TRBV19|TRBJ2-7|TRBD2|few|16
TGTGCCAGTAGTTTTGCTAGCGGACCGAGCTCCTACGAGCAGTACTTC
CASSFASGPSSYEQYF
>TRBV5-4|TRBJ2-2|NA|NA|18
TGTGCCAGCAGCTTGGACGGGGGACGACTATTTAACACCGGGGAGCTGTTTTTT
CASSLDGGRLFNTGELFF
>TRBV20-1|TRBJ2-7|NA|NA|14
TGCAGTGCTAGATTAGGCGGGGTTCCCCTCGAGCAGTACTTC
CSARLGGVPLEQYF
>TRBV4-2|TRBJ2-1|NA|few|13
TGTGCCAGCAGCCAAGGCTTGGAAAATGAGCAGTTCTTC
CASSQGLENEQFF
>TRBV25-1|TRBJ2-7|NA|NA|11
TGTGCCAGCAGTGAGTCCTTTGGATTTTACTTC
CASSESFGFYF
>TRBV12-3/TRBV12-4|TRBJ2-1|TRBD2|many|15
TGTGCCAGCACCGTAGCGGGGGGAACGTCCGGTGAGCAGTTCTTC
CASTVAGGTSGEQFF
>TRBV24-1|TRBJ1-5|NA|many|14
TGTGCCACCAGTGATTTAGATAGCAATCAGCCCCAGCATTTT
CATSDLDSNQPQHF
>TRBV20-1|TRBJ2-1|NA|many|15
TGCAGTGCTAGAAGGTCTAGCCTCGGGCACAATGAGCAGTTCTTC
CSARRSSLGHNEQFF
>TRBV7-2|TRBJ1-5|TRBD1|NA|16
TGTGCTAGCAGCTTATTGGGTACAGGGGGCAATCAGCCCCAGCATTTT
CASSLLGTGGNQPQHF
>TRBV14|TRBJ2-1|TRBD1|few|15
TGTGCCAGCAGCCAAGATTGGGACAGCCACAATGAGCAGTTCTTC
CASSQDWDSHNEQFF
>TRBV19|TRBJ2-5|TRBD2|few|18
TGTGCCAGTAGCCTTGGGTTTCAGCGGGGGGAACTCCAAGAGACCCAGTACTTC
CASSLGFQRGELQETQYF
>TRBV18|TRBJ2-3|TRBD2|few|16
TGTGCCAGCTCAACTCGGACTAGCGGCTACACAGATACGCAGTATTTT
CASSTRTSGYTDTQYF